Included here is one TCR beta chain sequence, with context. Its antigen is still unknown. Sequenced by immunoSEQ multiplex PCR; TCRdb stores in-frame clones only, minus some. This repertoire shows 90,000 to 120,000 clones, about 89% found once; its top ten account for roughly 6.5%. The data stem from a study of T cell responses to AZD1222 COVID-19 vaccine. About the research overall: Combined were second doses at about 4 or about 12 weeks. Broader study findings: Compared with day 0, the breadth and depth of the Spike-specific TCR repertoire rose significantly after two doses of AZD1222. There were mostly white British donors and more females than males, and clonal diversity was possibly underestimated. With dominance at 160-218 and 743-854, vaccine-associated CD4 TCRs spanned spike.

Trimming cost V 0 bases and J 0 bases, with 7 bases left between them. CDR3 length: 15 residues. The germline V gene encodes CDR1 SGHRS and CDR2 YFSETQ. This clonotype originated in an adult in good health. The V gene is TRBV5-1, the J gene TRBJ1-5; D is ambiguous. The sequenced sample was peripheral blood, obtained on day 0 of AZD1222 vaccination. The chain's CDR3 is CASSLEGYSNQPQHF. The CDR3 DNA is TGCGCCAGCAGCTTGGAGGGCTATAGCAATCAGCCCCAGCATTTT.